Detailed here is one T cell receptor (beta chain). This clonotype showed up just a few times. Its recognized antigen is unknown. The junction does not match germline at one end; this may be a read error. The entry originates in a study of regulatory T cells in long-lasting Graves disease (dated by TCRdb to 2020 to 2023). Context from the whole study: In the newly diagnosed Graves' disease group, patients had been taking antithyroid drugs for less than 3 months. Patients with persistent Graves' disease were compared with patients with newly diagnosed Graves' disease using TCR sequencing and RNA sequencing of peripheral blood. The study was conducted in China and was registered as a clinical trial. A total of around 35 samples underwent TCR sequencing, from about 13 patients with persistent Graves' disease and some 20 patients with newly diagnosed Graves' disease.

The sample's time point label, in plain terms: newly diagnosed GD, antithyroid drugs for less than 3 months. RNA was extracted from PBMCs in TRIzol for both TCR sequencing and RNA sequencing. The diagnosis of Graves' disease followed American Thyroid Association guidelines. Patients for the study were recruited at an endocrinology department in Xi'an, China. Each patient gave approximately 9.7 milliliters of peripheral blood, collected in an EDTA anticoagulant tube. Ficoll Paque Plus density gradient separation was used to isolate PBMCs, and no further T cell sorting was performed. RNA quality was checked with an Agilent 2100 Bioanalyzer and agarose gel, and concentration with a NanoDrop 2000. Study-level results and caveats: Only the TCR beta chain was sequenced and analyzed. TRBV28, TRBJ1-2 and TRBJ2-5 were preferentially used in persistent disease, while TRBV20-1 and TRBJ2-1 were favored in newly diagnosed disease. Patients with persistent disease shared more public clonotypes (approximately 2,500) than newly diagnosed patients did (more than 900). Persistent Graves' disease patients showed lower TCR Shannon entropy and fewer highly expanded clones than newly diagnosed patients, suggesting clonal expansion. Peripheral blood alone was examined, since thyroid tissue, which constituted the primary lesion, could not be accessed. The authors acknowledged the small sample size as a limitation that may reduce accuracy.

Libraries came from multiplex PCR. The sequencer listed for this sample is Illumina HiSeq 4000. iRepertoire HTBI primers and Arm-PCR amplification of CDR3 regions were used to construct TCR beta libraries. Gel purification was performed on PCR products prior to sequencing. For the original study's pipeline: Gene usage analysis of CDR3 amino acid clonotypes used the roughly 62 TRBV and more than 13 TRBJ segments found across samples. COPE and FqMerger were used to merge the filtered high-quality paired reads into contigs. BLAST was used to align contigs to IMGT TRBV, TRBD and TRBJ reference genes, and CDR3 was defined according to IMGT. Any clonotype with a frequency above 0.1% was classified as a highly expanded clone. Shannon entropy was used to measure repertoire diversity, and the Gini coefficient was used to measure V-J evenness. A clonotype found in more than one individual was treated as public. TCRdb trimmed the raw reads at Q25, called clones with MiXCR and kept productive beta chains. Rows are unified per CDR3 protein, each entry keeping the most common DNA and genes. The V and J calls shown here were made by TCRdb, not taken from the authors' results. Across this sample there are 350,000 to 500,000 distinct CDR3 sequences, with roughly 15% seen only once. Jointly, the top ten make up over 8.5% of the sample.

Sequences MDHEN (CDR1) and SYDVKM (CDR2) are obtained from the germline V gene. From cysteine to phenylalanine, the CDR3 is 13 amino acids long. Of all the DNA, just the CDR3 is kept, 39 bases in frame from base 1. These same records also appear under a second study, on T cells in Graves' hyperthyroidism and ophthalmopathy. According to the second study: A patient counted as having stable Graves' hyperthyroidism if no progression to ophthalmopathy occurred over 18 months of follow-up. Hyperthyroidism patients were aged 18 to 65 years and newly diagnosed, with disease duration of less than 2 months. Any patient with an uncontrolled infection, another autoimmune disease, pregnancy or lactation was excluded. Diagnoses relied on clinical symptoms, serum thyroxine and TRAb, thyroid ultrasound and orbital computed tomography. The TCR CDR3 was subjected to a first round of RT-PCR using the HTBI primer set and the Qiagen OneStep RT-PCR kit. Most expanded thyroid clonotypes (frequency above 0.001) were also detected in blood, a finding suggesting that blood repertoires may reflect thyroid immune responses. Ophthalmopathy was separated from stable hyperthyroidism by a 13 V-J signature model, with 87.88% sensitivity and 81% to 82% specificity obtained in cross-validation and 80%/75% obtained in testing. During validation, the model predicted progression to ophthalmopathy a median of approximately six months ahead of onset, with just under 71% sensitivity and less than 85% specificity. To identify distinguishing TCR V-J signatures, a discovery cohort of 90 to 100 patients was used, comprising 43 with Graves' ophthalmopathy and around 57 with stable Graves' hyperthyroidism. Prospective prediction of ophthalmopathy was tested in an independent validation cohort consisting of fewer than 20 hyperthyroidism patients and more than 15 patients who later progressed to ophthalmopathy. The roughly 99 discovery patients were divided at random into training and test sets in a 7:3 ratio. In addition, the study compared T-cell repertoires in thyroid tissue and in blood from roughly 6 Graves' hyperthyroidism patients. After blood sampling, hyperthyroidism patients were treated with methimazole at a starting dose of 30 mg daily, and ophthalmopathy patients were treated with high-dose intravenous methylprednisolone. Libraries were constructed in a second round of multiplex PCR, after which size selection and purification were performed. Libraries were sequenced paired-end with 100 bp reads on an Illumina HiSeq2000. Raw data were processed with SOAPnuke, discarding reads with adapters, uncalled bases, mean Phred below 15, or no exact constant-primer or identifier match. High-quality paired reads were merged with COPE v1.2.5, and unique nucleotide sequences were defined as clonotypes. MiTCR v1.1 was used to align the clonotypes against IMGT TRBV, TRBD and TRBJ reference segments. The analysis included only V-J combinations with a frequency above 0.0001, which together covered roughly 99% of the repertoires. The TCS score was defined as F50 (clonal expansion) divided by E x V (chaos), with BLOSUM62-based TCRdist calculated between CDR3 peptides within each V-J. Welch's t-statistics and random forest reduced roughly 500 V-J features to roughly 13, which were used in a naive Bayes classifier (R e1071). Sample size was not statistically predetermined, and investigators were not blinded to group allocation. The paper describes TCR Vbeta CDR3 sequencing of some 130 peripheral blood samples, made up of 43 ophthalmopathy patients, some 76 hyperthyroidism patients and some 17 progressor patients.

The sequence was obtained from a woman in her twenties or thirties with Graves disease. Donor details come from another sample of the same person, matched by shared clones. This chain is built from TRBV28 and TRBJ2-7; the D gene cannot be named for sure. Here the sequenced sample was peripheral blood mononuclear cells (PBMCs), taken at new diagnosis, from a patient treated with antithyroid drugs. Read as DNA, the sequence is TGTGCCAGCAGTCGACGGGCGATCGAACCCACAGCATTC. Its protein reads: CASSRRAIEPTAF.